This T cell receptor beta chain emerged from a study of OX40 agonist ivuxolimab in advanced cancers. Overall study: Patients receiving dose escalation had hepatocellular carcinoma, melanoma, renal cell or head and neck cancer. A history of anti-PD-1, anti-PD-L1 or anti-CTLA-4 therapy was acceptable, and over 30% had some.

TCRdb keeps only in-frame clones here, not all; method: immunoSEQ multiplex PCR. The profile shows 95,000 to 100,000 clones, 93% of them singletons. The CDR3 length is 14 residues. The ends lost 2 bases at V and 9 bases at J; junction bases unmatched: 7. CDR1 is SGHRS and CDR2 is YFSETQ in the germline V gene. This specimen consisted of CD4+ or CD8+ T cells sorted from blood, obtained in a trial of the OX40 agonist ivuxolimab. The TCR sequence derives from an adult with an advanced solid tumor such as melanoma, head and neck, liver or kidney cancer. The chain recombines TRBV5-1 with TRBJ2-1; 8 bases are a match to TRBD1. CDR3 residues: CASSLLQGAGEQFF. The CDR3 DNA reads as TGCGCCAGCAGCTTACTCCAGGGGGCAGGTGAGCAGTTCTTC.